The clone carrying this T cell receptor (beta chain) showed up many times. Molecular barcoding with unique molecular identifiers was used for the TCRbeta library. One entry per CDR3 protein results from TCRdb running MiXCR on the PCR reads. The sample holds about 640,000 distinct CDR3 sequences, around a sixth seen once. CDR3 size: 16 residues. Germline V lookup: CDR1 SGHRS, CDR2 YFSETQ. The germline V and J ends were trimmed by 4 bases and 2 bases, with 15 bases remaining between them. The record originates from a study of T-cell reconstitution after alpha-beta-depleted transplantation in children. This chain connects TRBV5-1 to TRBJ2-2; D is undetermined. The clonotype was recovered from a human donor who donated a stem cell graft to a child with acute myeloid leukemia. Here the sequenced sample was PBMCs from the stem cell graft donor, taken from the stem cell graft. The CDR3 nucleotides read TGCGCCAGCAGCCCCCCGGCAAAGGGAAACACCGGGGAGCTGTTTTTT. Protein product: CASSPPAKGNTGELFF. Using reference TRBV5-1 and TRBJ2-2 for the parts outside the CDR3, the full variable domain is KAGVTQTPRYLIKTRGQQVTLSCSPISGHRSVSWYQQTPGQGLQFLFEYFSETQRNKGNFPGRFSGRQFSNSRSEMNVSTLELGDSALYLCASSPPAKGNTGELFFGEGSRLTVL.